What follows are 6 T cell receptor beta chains derived from one specimen sequenced in a study of CD8+ T cells in alopecia areata. Treatment defined: oral pan-JAK inhibitor, 5-10 mg twice daily. Following extraction, RNA underwent reverse transcription to cDNA, which served as the sequencing template. Sequenced by immunoSEQ multiplex PCR; TCRdb stores in-frame clones only, minus some. The sample yields 98,000 or so clones, 60% to 65% seen once. Specimen: CD8+ T cells sorted from blood, collected at week 4, from a patient treated with tofacitinib. These receptors came from a human donor with alopecia areata.

V usage is TRBV4-1 and J usage is TRBJ1-6, with a weak D call TRBD1 (5 bases). The germline V gene has CDR1 MGHRA and CDR2 YSYEKL. V was cut by 0 bases and J by 7 bases, with 7 bases left in between. The CDR3 runs 14 residues. The CDR3 sequence: CASSQDRGNSPLHF. CDR3 nucleotides: TGCGCCAGCAGCCAAGATCGGGGGAATTCACCCCTCCACTTT.

The chain links TRBV7-9 to TRBJ2-5; D unclear. The J call could be wrong; TRBJ2-7 is a better fit for the DNA end. The CDR3 consists of 14 residues. The germline V gene has CDR1 SEHNR and CDR2 FQNEAQ (reference sequence). CDR3 nucleotide sequence: TGTGCCAGCAGCTTGGACGCTGCGACCGTCGAGCAGTACTTC. It specifies CASSLDAATVEQYF.

The chain has TRBV5-1 and TRBJ2-3; possibly TRBD1 for D (6 bases). V lost 0 bases, J lost 0 bases, and 14 bases lay in between. The V gene's germline CDR1 is SGHRS and CDR2 YFSETQ. This CDR3 is built from 17 residues. DNA of the CDR3: TGCGCCAGCAGCTTGGCCGCCACAGGGCCCAGCACAGATACGCAGTATTTT. It specifies CASSLAATGPSTDTQYF.

The genes are TRBV27 and TRBJ2-7; tentative D call: TRBD1 (6 bases). The CDR3 extends over 11 amino acids. V lost 5 bases, J lost 9 bases, and 11 bases lay in between. Germline CDR1 MNHEY, CDR2 SMNVEV (reference sequence). The CDR3 DNA sequence: TGTGCCAGCAGTACCTCGGACAGGCAGTACTTC. It translates to CASSTSDRQYF.

In the case of this clone: The same CDR3 also results from other DNA sequences found in this sample. The chain joins TRBV5-4 to TRBJ2-7, with D unclear. In germline, CDR1 is SGHNT, CDR2 YYREEE (reference sequence). This CDR3 region has 12 residues. Trimming took off 0 bases at V and 6 bases at J, with 7 bases between the two ends. CDR3 nucleotide sequence: TGTGCCAGCAGCTTGGGGAAGTTCGAGCAGTACTTC. Translating gives CASSLGKFEQYF.

J is TRBJ1-1 and V is TRBV4-3, with D unclear. V shed 0 bases and J shed 7 bases, with 12 bases lying between them. The germline V gene has CDR1 LGHNA and CDR2 YSLEER. The CDR3 is 14 amino acids. Here the CDR3 reads CASSQDLTESEAFF. CDR3 sequence (DNA): TGCGCCAGCAGCCAAGATCTTACGGAGAGTGAAGCTTTCTTT.